This TCR beta chain was observed in a study of T cells in tumors after PD-1 blockade (dated 2019 in TCRdb). Regarding the complete study: Exclusion criteria were prior checkpoint blockade, use of systemic immunosuppressants, or recent radiotherapy or other anti-cancer therapy within 4 weeks. RECIST version 1.1 was the standard used to evaluate clinical response. To compare blood and tumor clonotypes, bulk TCR sequencing was performed on around 10 peripheral blood samples from a handful of patients. Patients were treated with either pembrolizumab 200 mg every 3 weeks or cemiplimab 350 mg every 2 weeks. Some patients also continued taking vismodegib 150 mg daily during anti-PD-1 treatment. On average, peripheral blood samples had more than 90,000 TCR templates (range about 24,000-280,000) and 35,000 to 40,000 unique clonotypes. Paired single-cell RNA and TCR sequencing was done in the study on site-matched tumors from patients with BCC or SCC, both before and after anti-PD-1 therapy.

Based on the germline V gene, the CDR1 and CDR2 sequences are SGHRS and YFSETQ. From cysteine to phenylalanine, the CDR3 is 18 amino acids long. Just CDR3 DNA is preserved here, 54 bases in frame from base 1. V loses 0 bases of germline sequence and J loses 0 bases, and the interval between the two ends is 16 bases. Points the paper makes about the study in general: Where the novel T cell clones came from was not identified, and possible sources could include lymphoid organs or rare unexpanded clones inside the tumor or in the tumor periphery. Roughly two fifths of tumor TCR clonotypes were detected in blood, and some novel exhausted tumor clones were observed in pre-treatment blood, which was taken as suggesting peripheral recruitment.

The immunoSEQ platform was used to carry out deep TCRbeta sequencing. As for the authors' bioinformatics: For further analysis, only productive rearrangements were exported from the immunoSEQ Analyzer. T cell phenotypes were assigned to bulk TCRbeta clonotypes by matching the clonotypes to single-cell RNA+TCR-seq clones with the same TCRbeta sequence. Using bulk TCR sequencing data, clone enrichment in tumor was calculated by dividing a clone's tumor frequency by the same clone's PBMC frequency. TCRs were sorted with GLIPH into specificity groups, meaning clusters of distinct TCRs that share CDR3 motifs and likely recognize common antigens. TCRdb's version of the immuneACCESS table is confined to in-frame rearrangements and falls short of the full clone set. An unresolved V gene accounts for under half of the shortfall where checked; the remainder is of unknown origin. V and J calls and clone size are given by that table; D and trimming were obtained from the DNA. This sample comprises about 59,000 clones, around 77% of them detected only once. The top ten clonotypes cover roughly 13% of the sample.

According to the study, the label for this sample's time point signals: before anti-PD-1 therapy. Genomic DNA extracted from tumor biopsies or peripheral blood was used for bulk TCRbeta sequencing, with input ranging from roughly 616 ng to 6,004 ng. Every patient was a poor candidate for surgical resection and had histologically proven advanced or metastatic basal or squamous cell carcinoma. Of the roughly 10 patients in the basal cell carcinoma cohort, about 8 underwent bulk tumor TCR sequencing. This clone was observed a handful of times. No antigen is known for it. Nothing much larger sits one base from this clone, and base qualities are not available.

The TCR sequence derives from a human donor with basal cell carcinoma. In this chain, TRBV5-1 is recombined with TRBJ1-3; the D gene identity is not certain. This sample comprised PBMCs, obtained before anti-PD-1 treatment. The CDR3 in this case is CASSLEGPQTLSGNTIYF. The bases read TGCGCCAGCAGCTTGGAAGGTCCACAGACTCTCTCTGGAAACACCATATATTTT.